The text below deals with one T cell receptor beta chain. The antigen this receptor binds is unknown. Base qualities are not at hand, and no much larger clone is one base apart. This sample is drawn from a study of blood T cells in healthy people across ages (dated by TCRdb to about 2015). In the study overall: In model experiments, template switching captured about one uniquely barcoded TCR beta cDNA molecule for every two T cells. The study measured age-related changes in TCR beta repertoire diversity using deep sequencing normalized with unique cDNA molecular identifiers. The donors were split into four age groups: young (average around 16 years), middle-aged (about 40), aged (over 55) and long-lived (approximately 80). To avoid experimental bias, donors of different ages were spread randomly across the sequencing lanes. Using the same blood draw, the study looked at two additional independent replicas of 1 million unique cDNA reads for two donors, one aged 18 to 30 and the other aged 80 or older.

The donors were 40 or so Caucasian individuals from Russia, aged roughly 6 to 100 years, who were systemically healthy. Each donor gave ten milliliters of peripheral blood, drawn into EDTA-treated Vacutainer tubes. Ficoll-Paque density-gradient centrifugation was used to isolate PBMCs, with at least 6.5 million obtained per sample. Total RNA, at least 6 micrograms per sample, was extracted from PBMCs with Trizol reagent. For every donor, an aliquot of PBMCs went through flow cytometry to measure the percentages of naive CD45RAhigh/CD27high T cells. General conclusions and limits of the study: The percentage of naive T cells measured by flow cytometry correlated strongly with observed TCR beta diversity. Estimates of total diversity based on one million sequenced T cells were regarded as lower bounds and as underestimates. Bulk unsorted PBMC profiling prevented conclusive comparison of naive and antigen-experienced compartments. Observed TCR beta diversity per million T cells fell roughly linearly with age, and a significant reduction was already apparent by age about 36. Because donor CMV infection status was unknown, age-related changes in expanded clonotypes were potentially confounded. Compared with the aged group, the long-lived group had more naive CD4+ T cells, fewer expanded clones and increased TCR diversity, a pattern suggesting age selection.

The method was 5' RACE. The sample was run on an Illumina HiSeq 2500. A second PCR of about 6 to 12 cycles was run with a J-beta primer mix and a sample-barcoded 5' primer. Each TCR beta cDNA molecule received a unique molecular identifier from a template-switch 5' adaptor carrying 12 random nucleotides. Each sample yielded at least 3 million CDR3-containing paired-end reads. First-strand cDNA synthesis was performed from all RNA using the Mint cDNA synthesis kit, with priming by a TRBC-specific oligonucleotide. Following uracil-DNA glycosylase treatment, all cDNA underwent a first 18-cycle PCR with the universal primers M1SS and BC2_uni_R. The study's processing was this. For normalization, 1 million high-quality reads, each with a distinct molecular identifier, were randomly selected from each sample. Reads with shared molecular identifiers were discarded instead of being binned into consensus sequences. MiTCR, with a Q25 quality threshold and the strictest error-elimination algorithm, was used for CDR3 identification, clonotype clustering and error correction. A nonparametric unseen species model with Euler transformation was used to estimate a lower bound on total TCR beta diversity. TCRdb took the public reads, trimmed them with fastp at Q25, ran MiXCR for clone calling and kept in-frame beta chains. Here each entry gathers all rows of one CDR3 protein and keeps the most common genes and DNA. The authors' filters were not applied to this entry. Counted in this sample were around 900,000 distinct CDR3 sequences; roughly 51% of them appeared once. The ten largest make up about 21% of the sample.

Trimming removed 2 bases from V and 7 bases from J; the gene matches leave 5 bases unexplained. The CDR3 contains 14 residues, cysteine and phenylalanine counted. Only the CDR3 portion is preserved as DNA: 42 bases, with reading frame beginning at the first base. The chain employs TRBV12-3 or TRBV12-4 and TRBJ1-2; TRBD1 aligns with 9 central bases. The source of this sequence is a woman aged 60-75 years in good health. The sample consisted of blood. The sequenced DNA: TGTGCCAGCAGTTTATCCGGGACAGGGATTGGCTACACCTTC. Protein translation: CASSLSGTGIGYTF.